These 23 T cell receptor beta chains share one sample of origin, sequenced in a study of T cell responses to AZD1222 COVID-19 vaccine. TCRdb's table, derived via immunoSEQ multiplex PCR, lists solely in-frame clones and lacks some. The sample includes about 180,000 clones, around nine tenths of them seen just once. The source was peripheral blood, collected 28 days after the second AZD1222 dose. These receptors all come from an adult who received the AZD1222 COVID-19 vaccine.

The chain recombines TRBV19 with TRBJ2-2; D gene ambiguous. Germline CDR1 and CDR2: LNHDA and SQIVND (reference sequence). The CDR3 has 14 residues. Deletions cut 3 bases from V and 3 bases from J, with 8 bases between. The CDR3, as DNA: TGTGCCAGTAGTATGACCCATCACACCGGGGAGCTGTTTTTT. The encoded protein is CASSMTHHTGELFF.

The chain combines TRBV24-1 with TRBJ2-3, with unresolved D. The CDR3 runs to 13 residues. Trimming took 0 bases from V and 5 from J, leaving 5 bases between them. Germline V gene data show CDR1 as KGHDR and CDR2 as SFDVKD. The CDR3 region has the DNA TGTGCCACCAGTGATTTGAGTGGAGATACGCAGTATTTT. Its translation is CATSDLSGDTQYF.

The gene calls are TRBV4-3 and TRBJ2-1; D is unclear. From germline, CDR1 is LGHNA and CDR2 YSLEER. The CDR3 is made up of 13 amino acids. The germline V and J ends were trimmed by 3 bases and 10 bases, with 13 bases remaining between them. CDR3 sequence: CASSHELGHEQFF. The CDR3 DNA sequence: TGCGCCAGCAGCCACGAGTTAGGGCACGAGCAGTTCTTC.

The chain joins TRBV5-6 to TRBJ2-5; maybe TRBD1 (5 bases). Germline V lookup: CDR1 SGHDT, CDR2 YYEEEE. CDR3 size: 15 residues. Trimming stripped 7 bases from V and 0 bases from J, with 16 bases between. The DNA for the CDR3 is TGTGCCAGCGGTAGGGGTGGGCACGACCAAGAGACCCAGTACTTC. Translation gives CASGRGGHDQETQYF.

The chain links TRBV19 to TRBJ1-1, with a possible D match to TRBD1 (5 bases). This CDR3 contains 13 residues. V lost 10 bases, J lost 1 base, and 13 bases lay in between. Germline CDR1 LNHDA, CDR2 SQIVND (reference sequence). CDR3 loop: CATRMGRNTEAFF. The DNA for the CDR3 is TGTGCCACCAGGATGGGGCGGAACACTGAAGCTTTCTTT.

CDR3 in DNA: TGCGCCAGCAGCTTGAACAATCCCGGCCTTAATGAAAAACTGTTTTTT. As protein: CASSLNNPGLNEKLFF. The chain is built from TRBV5-1 and TRBJ1-4; D unresolved. The V end was cut by 1 base, the J end by 4 bases, with 14 bases between. Germline values: CDR1 SGHRS, CDR2 YFSETQ. The CDR3 has 16 residues.

This clone was found once. The V call is TRBV29-1, the J call TRBJ1-5; 11 bases line up with TRBD1. The CDR3 is made up of 15 amino acids. J gave up 6 bases and V 7 bases, and 11 bases lay outside the gene matches. CDR1 SQVTM and CDR2 ANQGSEA come from the germline V gene. The CDR3 sequence is CSAKKGDRGVQPQHF. The CDR3 DNA follows: TGCAGCGCCAAAAAGGGGGACAGGGGGGTTCAGCCCCAGCATTTT. Together with reference TRBV29-1 and TRBJ1-5, the CDR3 gives the full variable domain: SAVISQKPSRDICQRGTSLTIQCQVDSQVTMMFWYRQQPGQSLTLIATANQGSEATYESGFVIDKFPISRPNLTFSTLTVSNMSPEDSSIYLCSAKKGDRGVQPQHFGDGTRLSIL.

The chain recombines TRBV15 with TRBJ1-2, with 7 bases matching TRBD1. Germline lookup yields CDR1 LNHNV and CDR2 YYDKDF (reference sequence). The CDR3 has 15 residues. V shed 0 bases and J 4 bases; nucleotides not matched to a gene: 5. The CDR3 region is CATSRDLGTAYGYTF. CDR3 in DNA: TGTGCCACCAGCAGAGATCTTGGGACAGCCTATGGCTACACCTTC.

For this clone: Mismatch with germline at one junction end may stem from a read error. The chain couples TRBV15 to TRBJ1-4; 7 positions agree with TRBD1. Germline CDR1 reads LNHNV; CDR2 reads YYDKDF (reference sequence). The CDR3 covers 15 residues. As DNA, the CDR3 is TGTGCCACCAGCGGAGACCCGGGACAGCACGAAAAACTGTTTTTT. Protein: CATSGDPGQHEKLFF.

This chain links TRBV5-6 with TRBJ1-5, with D hard to call. Germline V gene sequence: CDR1 SGHDT, CDR2 YYEEEE. This CDR3 is 14 amino acids long. V was shortened by 0 bases and J by 5 bases, with 9 bases between the two germline ends. Written as DNA, the CDR3 is TGTGCCAGCAGCTTGGGGCAGGACTATCAGCCCCAGCATTTT. Translation: CASSLGQDYQPQHF.

V and J are TRBV30 and TRBJ2-1; 8 nucleotides line up with TRBD2. With 2 bases clipped from V and 8 bases from J, the junction kept 11 bases outside the gene matches. Per the germline V gene, CDR1 is GTSNPN and CDR2 is SVGIG (reference sequence). This CDR3 has 15 residues. CDR3 residues: CAWSLSGTRFHEQFF. DNA of the CDR3: TGTGCCTGGAGTCTTTCCGGGACTAGGTTTCATGAGCAGTTCTTC. The full variable domain, rest sourced from reference TRBV30 and TRBJ2-1, is SQTIHQWPATLVQPVGSPLSLECTVEGTSNPNLYWYRQAAGRGLQLLFYSVGIGQISSEVPQNLSASRPQDRQFILSSKKLLLSDSGFYLCAWSLSGTRFHEQFFGPGTRLTVL.

The chain employs TRBV25-1 and TRBJ2-7, with 9 bases fitting TRBD2. Germline loops: CDR1 MGHDK, CDR2 SYGVNS. This CDR3 has 15 amino acids. V dropped 1 base and J dropped 5; count of bases not matched to a gene: 6. CDR3 DNA sequence: TGTGCCAGCAGTGAATTCAGCGGGGGGATAAACGAGCAGTACTTC. Its translation: CASSEFSGGINEQYF.

V usage is TRBV6-5 and J usage is TRBJ2-7; 7 bases map to TRBD1. V was clipped by 6 bases and J by 5 bases; unmatched bases: 4. This CDR3 has 12 residues. The germline gives CDR1 MNHEY, CDR2 SVGAGI. As DNA, the CDR3 is TGTGCCAGCAGGGCGACAGGGAACGAGCAGTACTTC. Its translation: CASRATGNEQYF.

The V and J genes are TRBV25-1 and TRBJ1-6; perhaps TRBD1 as D (6 bases). The CDR3 loop spans 16 amino acids. The germline V gene has CDR1 MGHDK and CDR2 SYGVNS. V was pared by 1 base and J by 9 bases, with 16 bases between. CDR3 sequence (DNA): TGTGCCAGCAGTGAATTGGCTACAGGGCGTACTTCACCCCTCCACTTT. Protein product: CASSELATGRTSPLHF.

The chain combines TRBV18 with TRBJ2-2; TRBD1 is a possible D gene (5 bases). The CDR3 consists of 16 residues. CDR1 and CDR2 (germline): KGHSH, LQKENI. Between the trimmed V and J ends, which lost 0 bases and 0 bases, there was a span of 8 bases. CDR3 region: CASSPPSGTNTGELFF. CDR3 in DNA: TGTGCCAGCTCACCACCGTCAGGGACGAACACCGGGGAGCTGTTTTTT.

The V gene is TRBV18, the J gene TRBJ1-4; D might be TRBD1 (5 bases). V lost 3 bases and J 0 bases, leaving 11 bases between the germline ends. From germline, CDR1 is KGHSH and CDR2 LQKENI. There are 16 residues in the CDR3. In nucleotides, the CDR3 is TGTGCCAGCTCACCTCGGGACGGTGCAACTAATGAAAAACTGTTTTTT. Translating gives CASSPRDGATNEKLFF.

This rearrangement joins TRBV29-1 to TRBJ1-1; 8 nucleotides line up with TRBD1. After removal of 6 bases from V and 1 base from J, the junction contained 4 bases not matched to a gene. From germline, CDR1 is SQVTM and CDR2 ANQGSEA. The CDR3 covers 13 residues. The chain's CDR3 is CSVTGTGNTEAFF. As DNA, the CDR3 is TGCAGCGTCACCGGGACAGGGAACACTGAAGCTTTCTTT. Filled out from reference TRBV29-1 and TRBJ1-1, the complete variable domain reads SAVISQKPSRDICQRGTSLTIQCQVDSQVTMMFWYRQQPGQSLTLIATANQGSEATYESGFVIDKFPISRPNLTFSTLTVSNMSPEDSSIYLCSVTGTGNTEAFFGQGTRLTVV.

The chain combines TRBV6-5 with TRBJ1-5; tentative D call: TRBD1 (6 bases). The CDR3 has 14 residues. CDR1 MNHEY and CDR2 SVGAGI come from the germline V gene. Trimming took off 6 bases at V and 2 bases at J, with 11 bases between the two ends. Here the CDR3 reads CASRREGGNQPQHF. The DNA of the CDR3 is TGTGCCAGCAGGAGGGAGGGGGGCAATCAGCCCCAGCATTTT.

The chain has TRBV6-5 and TRBJ1-3; no reliable D call. The V end lost 6 bases, the J end lost 4 bases, and 10 bases lay between the germline ends. The length of the CDR3 is 13 residues. Per germline, CDR1 MNHEY and CDR2 SVGAGI. Written as DNA, the CDR3 is TGTGCCAGCAGCCCCTTCTACGGAAACACCATATATTTT. It yields the protein CASSPFYGNTIYF.

The V and J genes are TRBV19 and TRBJ2-4, with D unclear. Germline V lookup: CDR1 LNHDA, CDR2 SQIVND (reference sequence). V lost 3 bases and J lost 12, with 18 bases in between. This CDR3 is 14 amino acids long. CDR3 nucleotide sequence: TGTGCCAGTAGTATCTCCACGTCGAGATCCCATCAGTACTTC. It encodes CASSISTSRSHQYF. Combining the CDR3 with reference TRBV19 and TRBJ2-4 gives the whole variable domain DGGITQSPKYLFRKEGQNVTLSCEQNLNHDAMYWYRQDPGQGLRLIYYSQIVNDFQKGDIAEGYSVSREKKESFPLTVTSAQKNPTAFYLCASSISTSRSHQYFGAGTRLSVL.

The rearrangement joins TRBV6-2 or TRBV6-3 to TRBJ2-1; D is undetermined. From germline, CDR1 is MNHEY and CDR2 SVGEGT. The ends were cut back, 0 bases at V and 11 bases at J, with 8 bases in the middle. CDR3 size: 12 residues. The CDR3 bases are TGTGCCAGCAGTTACTCCGCTAGTCAGCAGTTCTTC. It translates to CASSYSASQQFF.

On this clone itself: This same CDR3 is encoded by further DNA sequences in the sample. J is TRBJ1-1 and V is TRBV3-1 (or the pseudogene TRBV3-2); D uncertain. The CDR3 consists of 15 residues. Trimming shortened V by 0 bases and J by 1 base, and 9 bases separated the two germline ends. Germline values: CDR1 LGHDT, CDR2 YNNKEL (reference sequence). For the CDR3, the DNA is TGTGCCAGCAGCCAAGATCGGACGGGGAACACTGAAGCTTTCTTT. It yields the protein CASSQDRTGNTEAFF.

V gene TRBV5-8 combines with J gene TRBJ1-6, with a possible D match to TRBD1 (6 bases). This CDR3 has 14 amino acids. CDR1 and CDR2 from the germline V gene are SGHTS and YDEGEE. The V end lost 4 bases, the J end lost 8 bases, and 13 bases lay between the germline ends. The CDR3 spells CASSRQASDSPLHF. As DNA, the CDR3 is TGTGCCAGCAGCCGACAGGCCTCGGATTCACCCCTCCACTTT.